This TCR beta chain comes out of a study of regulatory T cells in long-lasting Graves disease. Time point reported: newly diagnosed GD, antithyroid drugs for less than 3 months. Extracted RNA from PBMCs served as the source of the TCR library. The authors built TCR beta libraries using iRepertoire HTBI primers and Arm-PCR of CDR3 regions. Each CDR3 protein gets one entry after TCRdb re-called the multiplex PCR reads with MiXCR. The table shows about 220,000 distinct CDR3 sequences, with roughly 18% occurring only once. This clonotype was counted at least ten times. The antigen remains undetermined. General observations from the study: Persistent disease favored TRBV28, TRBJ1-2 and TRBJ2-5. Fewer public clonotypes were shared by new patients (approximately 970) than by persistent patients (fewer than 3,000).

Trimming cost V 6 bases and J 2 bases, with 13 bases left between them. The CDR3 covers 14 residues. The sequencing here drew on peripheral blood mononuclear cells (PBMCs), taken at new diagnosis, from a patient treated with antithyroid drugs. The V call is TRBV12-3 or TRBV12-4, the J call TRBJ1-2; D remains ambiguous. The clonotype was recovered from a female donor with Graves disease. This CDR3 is CASSRRPGNYGYTF. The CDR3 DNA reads TGTGCCAGCAGCCGACGGCCCGGGAACTATGGCTACACCTTC.